The 10 T cell receptor beta chains given below trace back to one sample, sequenced in a study of blood T cells in healthy people across ages. It was with a sample-barcoded 5' primer and a J-beta primer mix that a second PCR of about 6 to 11 cycles was run. TCRdb re-derived calls from the 5' RACE reads in MiXCR, one entry per CDR3 protein. The sample yields around 1,700,000 distinct CDR3 sequences, roughly 27% seen once. The sample comprised blood. These receptors originate from a woman in her 30s in good health.

The sample holds a few counts of this clonotype. The chain is built from TRBV9 and TRBJ2-5; TRBD2 agrees at 13 bases. V shed 0 bases, J shed 4 bases, and the junction held 3 bases outside the gene matches. This CDR3 has 16 residues. The germline V gene has CDR1 SGDLS and CDR2 YYNGEE. The CDR3 loop reads CASSVEGLAGSETQYF. CDR3 DNA sequence: TGTGCCAGCAGCGTAGAGGGACTAGCGGGATCAGAGACCCAGTACTTC.

Regarding this clonotype: A much larger clone lies a single base off, so this may be a read error. The genes are TRBV5-1 and TRBJ1-2; 7 bases line up with TRBD1. Losses at the gene ends were 6 bases for V and 7 bases for J; bases not matched to a gene: 12. CDR1 is SGHRS, CDR2 YFSETQ, per germline. There are 14 residues in the CDR3. The CDR3 here is CASNSGDSLGGYTF. The CDR3 DNA follows: TGCGCCAGCAACTCCGGGGACAGCCTGGGTGGCTACACCTTC.

The J gene is TRBJ2-7, the V gene TRBV7-2; maybe TRBD1 (6 bases). This CDR3 has 16 amino acids. Trimming stripped 4 bases from V and 3 bases from J, with 19 bases between. Germline CDR1 and CDR2: SGHTA and FQGNSA. The CDR3 sequence: CASSSSPNRASYEQYF. The CDR3, as DNA: TGTGCCAGCAGCTCGAGCCCTAACAGGGCAAGCTACGAGCAGTACTTC. The full variable domain, completed using reference TRBV7-2 and TRBJ2-7, is GAGVSQSPSNKVTEKGKDVELRCDPISGHTALYWYRQSLGQGLEFLIYFQGNSAPDKSGLPSDRFSAERTGGSVSTLTIQRTQQEDSAVYLCASSSSPNRASYEQYFGPGTRLTVT.

Here the CDR3 reads CASSIAAGGLVGYTF. The CDR3 nucleotides are TGTGCCAGTAGTATAGCGGCAGGGGGCTTGGTCGGCTACACCTTC. The rearrangement joins TRBV19 to TRBJ1-2; 8 bases map to TRBD1. V trimming: 1 base; J trimming: 8 bases; junction bases outside the gene matches: 9. This CDR3 comprises 15 residues. Germline V gene lookup returns CDR1 LNHDA and CDR2 SQIVND (reference sequence).

CDR3 bases: TGTGCCAGCAGCGTAGGAAGGGGCCAAGACTACGAGCAGTACTTC. This sequence encodes CASSVGRGQDYEQYF. V gene TRBV3-1 combines with J gene TRBJ2-7, with D perhaps matching TRBD1 (5 bases). V shed 5 bases and J shed 3 bases, with 17 bases lying between them. Germline CDR1 LGHDT, CDR2 YNNKEL (reference sequence). The CDR3 covers 15 residues.

This clonotype has just a few counts. The CDR3 loop is CASSYLSMNTEAFF. The CDR3 DNA follows: TGTGCCAGCAGTTATTTGAGCATGAACACTGAAGCTTTCTTT. This chain links TRBV12-3 or TRBV12-4 with TRBJ1-1, with unresolved D. The germline V and J ends were trimmed by 4 bases and 0 bases, with 9 bases remaining between them. The CDR3 consists of 14 residues.

The chain recombines TRBV25-1 with TRBJ2-7; tentatively, D is TRBD1 (6 bases). The J call may be incorrect, as the DNA end agrees better with TRBJ2-5. The CDR3 contains 15 residues. Germline V gives CDR1 MGHDK, CDR2 SYGVNS. For the CDR3, the DNA is TGTGCCAGCAGTGAGCAGGGGCTTCTCTTGGAGACCCAGTACTTC. Protein: CASSEQGLLLETQYF.

This clonotype was recorded many times. This chain links TRBV20-1 with TRBJ2-5; D gene ambiguous. Germline loops: CDR1 DFQATT, CDR2 SNEGSKA (reference sequence). CDR3 length: 14 amino acids. V was trimmed by 1 base and J by 3 bases, leaving 12 bases between them. Here the CDR3 DNA reads TGCAGTGCTAGAGTTCCGGTGGCGAAAGAGACCCAGTACTTC. Its translation is CSARVPVAKETQYF.

At least ten counts were recorded for this clonotype. The J gene is TRBJ2-5, the V gene TRBV7-9, with 7 bases lining up with TRBD1. The V gene end was trimmed by 5 bases and the J gene end by 5 bases; junction bases not matched to a gene: 2. Germline CDR1 is SEHNR and CDR2 is FQNEAQ (reference sequence). The CDR3 has 12 amino acids. The CDR3 region has the DNA TGTGCCAGCAGCACAGGGGCGGAGACCCAGTACTTC. Amino acid sequence: CASSTGAETQYF.

The rearrangement links TRBV20-1 to TRBJ2-3; 8 bases map to TRBD1. This CDR3 has 17 residues. V trimming: 1 base; J trimming: 5 bases; junction bases outside the gene matches: 14. Germline V CDR1 and CDR2: DFQATT, SNEGSKA (reference sequence). Written as DNA, the CDR3 is TGCAGTGCTAGAGCCTCTCGCAGGGGGCGAGTAGGAGATACGCAGTATTTT. Its translation: CSARASRRGRVGDTQYF.